This T cell receptor (beta chain) was recorded in a study of beta chain features in type 1 diabetes (dated by TCRdb to the late 2010s). Background for the entire study: Patients and healthy donors did not differ in mean age, gender distribution, total cell number or subset yield. Across all samples, some 99 million sorted cells were examined, and cell number per subset correlated strongly with RNA yield. The study compared TCRB repertoires of sorted circulating CD4+ T cell subsets between recently diagnosed type 1 diabetes patients and matched healthy donors. Regulatory and stem cell-like memory subsets were obtained from only 8 patients and roughly 8 healthy donors, while naive and central memory subsets were obtained from all 28 donors.

Each donor gave one peripheral blood draw, about 110 mL on average, collected into heparinised tubes. Naive, central memory, regulatory and stem cell-like memory CD4+ T cells were sorted on a BD FACSAria II using a panel including CD45RO, CCR7, CD25, CD127, CD95 and CD27. All sorted populations exceeded 95% purity. Right away, PBMCs were isolated by Lymphoprep density gradient centrifugation and were stained directly, with no culture step. Samples were stained and sorted in pairs, with one healthy donor and one patient per experiment, so that batch effects were minimized. The CDR3 contains 13 residues, cysteine and phenylalanine counted. Only the CDR3 DNA is retained, 39 bases long and in frame from the first base. CDR1 is given as SQVTM and CDR2 as ANQGSEA, both from the germline V gene. V has 7 bases trimmed and J has 6 bases trimmed; junction bases matching no gene number 6. The investigation overall reported the following: Fewer insertions and more nucleotide deletions at VDJ recombination sites were observed in patients with type 1 diabetes, implying thymic rearrangement abnormalities. Shorter templates might be favored by PCR, yet because patient and control samples were amplified and corrected together, any such skew would affect both groups equally. Because the HLA sub-analyses included only small numbers of individuals, any influence of HLA type on TCRB rearrangement was left unresolved. Because cDNA was sequenced instead of genomic DNA, highly expressing activated cells could be over-represented, though the groups showed no difference in activation or CD3 levels. Naive, central memory and regulatory TCRB repertoires appeared more similar among patients than among healthy donors. A moderate but significant shortening of TCRB CDR3 length was observed in type 1 diabetes patients in all four CD4+ subsets.

On this clone: It lacks a known antigen. Per-base qualities were not stored, and no clone one base away is much larger.

The entire amount of isolated RNA was reverse transcribed using the High Capacity cDNA Reverse Transcription Kit, so the sequenced TCRB transcripts were expressed ones. Naive, central memory and regulatory T cell samples underwent deep immunoSEQ sequencing, averaging around 4 million total reads per sample. After sorted cells were lysed in RLT buffer, RNA was extracted with DNase-treated RNeasy Micro or Mini kits, with the choice depending on cell number. To prevent cross-contamination, each cell subset was processed individually, whereas patient and healthy donor samples were processed jointly. The immunoSEQ multiplex PCR was used to amplify TCRB sequences from cDNA, yielding 87-bp fragments that span the CDR3 region. The amplicons were sequenced using the Illumina HiSeq platform. The paper's processing steps were these. Synthetic template baselines were used to correct PCR bias computationally, reads within Hamming distance 2 were collapsed together, and singletons that could not be merged were discarded. Reads were aligned against IMGT so that V, D and J genes, CDR3 length and insertions or deletions at six rearrangement sites could be assigned. Within each subset, clonotype counts were normalized to the number of sorted cells before true diversity and Gini coefficients were calculated with the tcR R package. The overlap coefficient, calculated on TCRB nucleotide sequences, was used to measure repertoire sharing. As a proxy for the pre-selection repertoire, out-of-frame TCRB sequences from naive cells were analyzed. The immuneACCESS repertoire file appears here via TCRdb, limited to in-frame rearrangements. These files lack a portion of the clones; in checked studies, under half of the deficit traces to unresolved V genes, and the cause of the others is not known. V and J calls and clone size are as listed in that table; D and trimming were resolved from the DNA. Recorded for this sample are hundreds of thousands of clones; 15% to 19% of them occurred a single time. Approximately 0.087% of the sample is held by the ten biggest clonotypes.

The rearrangement combines TRBV29-1 with TRBJ2-1; 10 central nucleotides agree with TRBD1. The clonotype originates from a man between 18 and 29 years old in good health. The sequencing sample was made of naive CD4+ T cells from blood. The sample's cell subset or site, from its label and the paper: true naive CD4+ T cells. At the DNA level, the sequence is TGCAGCGCCGGGACAGGGGTCTTCAATGAGCAGTTCTTC. Its protein reads: CSAGTGVFNEQFF.